This TCR beta chain derives from a study of T cell responses to AZD1222 COVID-19 vaccine. Generated by immunoSEQ multiplex PCR, the TCRdb table keeps only in-frame clones and is missing some. The sample holds roughly 100,000 clones, 90% seen once. Trimming left V 3 bases short and J 4 bases short, with 12 bases between. This CDR3 contains 14 residues. The germline V gene has CDR1 KGHSH and CDR2 LQKENI. General observations from the study: Receipt of two AZD1222 doses was followed by a rise in Spike-specific TCR breadth and depth. Most donors were white British and more were female, and clonal diversity was possibly underestimated. Nearly half of the spike-specific TCRs reportedly recognize variant regions that carry no mutations. Vaccine-associated CD4 TCRs spanned spike, dominant at 160-218 and 743-854.

Note on this clone: Its cognate antigen is unknown.

Source: peripheral blood, taken on day 0 of AZD1222 vaccination. The source of this sequence is an adult in good health. The chain carries TRBV18 and TRBJ1-1; D call uncertain. The CDR3 is CASSPLEAGTEAFF. The CDR3 DNA is TGTGCCAGCTCACCGTTGGAGGCGGGCACTGAAGCTTTCTTT.